This T cell receptor beta chain was captured by sequencing in a study of T cell responses to AZD1222 COVID-19 vaccine. Whole-study results and caveats: There were mostly white British donors and more females than males, and clonal diversity was possibly underestimated. Only six people who got AZD1222 tested seropositive at baseline. Samples come after the peak T cell response, not at day 14.

Profiling relied on immunoSEQ multiplex PCR, and the TCRdb table lists in-frame clones only, not all of them. The sample holds some 130,000 clones; around 92% are singletons and the top ten take roughly 3.4%. As concerns this clone: What it recognizes is unknown.

The CDR3 is 14 amino acids. CDR1 is SGHNT, CDR2 YYREEE, per germline (reference sequence). V was clipped by 2 bases and J by 3 bases, with 9 bases between them. Source: peripheral blood, taken 28 days after the second AZD1222 dose. The TCR originated in an adult who received the AZD1222 COVID-19 vaccine. The gene calls are TRBV5-4 and TRBJ2-1, with D perhaps matching TRBD2 (5 bases). CDR3 nucleotide sequence: TGTGCCAGCAGCTTTGAGCGGAGCTACAATGAGCAGTTCTTC. This sequence encodes CASSFERSYNEQFF.